This T cell receptor beta chain was recovered during a study (dated by TCRdb to the mid-2010s). At the level of the whole study: Whether tumor-infiltrating Tregs in breast cancer are recruited from blood Tregs or converted in situ from other CD4+ T cell subsets was tested.

What the authors observed across the whole study: Tumor memory CD4+ T cell TCR gene usage was found to cluster with blood and lymph node memory CD4+ cells and with lymph node naive CD4+ cells. Rather than covering whole repertoires, validation in the larger cohort was restricted to a single TCR beta V-J rearrangement. Tumor-infiltrating Treg TCR alpha and beta sequences overlapped most with tumor naive CD4+ T cells, then with blood naive CD4+ T cells.

V drops 6 bases and J drops 5 bases, leaving 13 bases in between. Reading the germline V gene gives CDR1 SQVTM and CDR2 ANQGSEA. Taken from cysteine to phenylalanine, the CDR3 has 12 residues. The retained sequence is limited to the CDR3, 36 bases, with the frame set at the first base. To note about this clonotype: What antigen it recognizes has not been identified. Base quality data are lacking; no much larger clone is found one base away.

Amplification of full-length TCR variable regions was done by 5' RACE PCR using constant-region reverse primers, and this step was followed by semi-nested PCR with Nested Universal Primer A. Using the ReliaPrep RNA Cell Miniprep System, total RNA was extracted, and the SMARTer RACE 5'/3' Kit was then used to reverse transcribe the RNA into 5'RACE-ready cDNA. Multiplex adaptors were used to barcode the full-length TCR alpha and beta libraries, which were then sequenced on an Illumina MiSeq. The published analysis was carried out like this. For each of nine subset-tissue groups, sequencing data from the five patients were pooled, and the groups were compared by unsupervised clustering of TCR gene usage. Repertoire similarity was calculated with the Morisita-Horn index, weighting shared sequences by their contribution to each repertoire. TCRdb reprocessed the public reads (quality trimming at Q25 with fastp, clone calling with MiXCR) and kept in-frame beta chains. Merged by CDR3 protein, the rows form single entries marked with the most common genes and DNA. Here the V and J calls rest on TCRdb's processing, not on the authors' analysis. The sample table shows roughly 50,000 distinct CDR3 sequences, and roughly 15% are seen once. The ten largest clonotypes hold 2% to 2.5% of the sample.

The Miltenyi Naive CD4+ T Cell Isolation kit was used to purify naive CD4+ T cells, and Tregs were depleted with CD25 microbeads. Tregs, naive and memory CD4+ T cells from tumor, blood and ipsilateral draining lymph nodes of 4 or 5 breast cancer patients underwent full-length TCR alpha and beta sequencing. Ficoll density gradient centrifugation was used to isolate mononuclear cells from either lymph nodes or 50 ml of peripheral blood. FACS confirmed that the sorted cell populations were more than 90% pure. The chain couples TRBV29-1 to TRBJ1-2; the D gene is perhaps TRBD1, from 5 matching bases. The receptor comes from a female donor with breast cancer. Sequencing input: naive CD4+ T cells sorted from blood. Reading the label with the study, this specimen's cell subset or site is: naive CD4+ T cells, CD4+CD45RA+CD25-. The CDR3: CSVKVGEYGYTF. Here is the DNA: TGCAGCGTCAAAGTGGGGGAGTATGGCTACACCTTC. Extended through the reference TRBV29-1 and TRBJ1-2 proteins, this CDR3 yields the full variable domain: SAVISQKPSRDICQRGTSLTIQCQVDSQVTMMFWYRQQPGQSLTLIATANQGSEATYESGFVIDKFPISRPNLTFSTLTVSNMSPEDSSIYLCSVKVGEYGYTFGSGTRLTVV.